The 29 T cell receptor beta chains presented below share a single source sample, sequenced in a study of blood T cell repertoires in COVID-19. The method was immunoSEQ multiplex PCR; TCRdb's version includes in-frame clones alone and lacks a portion of them. Among roughly 100,000 clones listed, about 70% were seen once. Input material: peripheral blood. These receptors were taken from a human donor with acute or convalescent COVID-19. The donor label of this sample is uncertain.

The chain has TRBV10-2 and TRBJ1-5; D is possibly TRBD1 (5 bases). Germline lookup yields CDR1 WSHSY and CDR2 SAAADI. The CDR3 loop spans 12 amino acids. Trimming removed 6 bases from V and 9 bases from J, with 12 bases in between. The CDR3 region has the DNA TGCGCCAGCAGGGACATTCAAGGGCCCCAGCATTTT. It encodes CASRDIQGPQHF.

This sequence joins TRBV5-6 and TRBJ2-5; TRBD2 matches at 8 bases. Per germline, CDR1 SGHDT and CDR2 YYEEEE. V was pared by 0 bases and J by 5 bases, with 6 bases of the junction left unmatched. The CDR3 covers 15 residues. The CDR3 coding sequence is TGTGCCAGCAGCTTGGTCCTAGCGGGTGGGGAGACCCAGTACTTC. It codes for CASSLVLAGGETQYF.

This clone was recorded a few times. This chain joins TRBV9 and TRBJ2-3; tentatively, D is TRBD2 (5 bases). Germline loops: CDR1 SGDLS, CDR2 YYNGEE. V lost 0 bases, J lost 2 bases, and 13 bases lay in between. The length of the CDR3 is 16 residues. The CDR3 DNA is TGTGCCAGCAGCGTAGATGGAGCGGCCCCCACAGATACGCAGTATTTT. Translation gives CASSVDGAAPTDTQYF.

In its sample, this clone was seen a few times. The J gene is TRBJ1-5, the V gene TRBV6-6; TRBD1 is a possible D gene (5 bases). Germline CDR1 and CDR2: MNHNY and SVGAGI (reference sequence). V lost 6 bases and J 3 bases, leaving 12 bases between the germline ends. The CDR3 extends over 14 amino acids. The CDR3 here is CASSQTVTNQPQHF. The CDR3 DNA is TGTGCCAGCAGCCAGACAGTAACCAATCAGCCCCAGCATTTT.

There are a few counts of this clone. The rearrangement uses TRBV19 and TRBJ1-5; D is undetermined. From germline, CDR1 is LNHDA and CDR2 SQIVND (reference sequence). CDR3 length: 10 residues. V lost 7 bases and J lost 8, with 6 bases in between. CDR3 nucleotide sequence: TGTGCCAGTAACAAGAAGCCCCAGCATTTT. Translation gives CASNKKPQHF.

The J gene is TRBJ1-2, the V gene TRBV28, with unresolved D. Looked up from germline, CDR1 is MDHEN and CDR2 is SYDVKM. CDR3 length equals 14 residues. Trimming removed 5 bases from V and 6 bases from J, with 16 bases in between. The CDR3 bases are TGTGCCAGCAGTCCCTCTCTCTCCTTCCATGGCTACACCTTC. Amino acid sequence: CASSPSLSFHGYTF.

The chain combines TRBV6-2 or TRBV6-3 with TRBJ2-3; the match to TRBD2 covers 13 bases. CDR3 size: 20 residues. CDR1 MNHEY and CDR2 SVGEGT come from the germline V gene. V trimming: 0 bases; J trimming: 7 bases; junction bases outside the gene matches: 16. CDR3 region: CASSYSTSGGPQVVAYTQYF. CDR3 DNA: TGTGCCAGCAGTTACTCGACTAGCGGGGGGCCCCAGGTAGTCGCCTATACGCAGTATTTT.

The rearrangement uses TRBV2 and TRBJ2-1; D may be TRBD1 (6 bases). This CDR3 region has 12 residues. V dropped 6 bases and J dropped 9 bases, with 12 bases sitting between them. Germline lookup yields CDR1 SNHLY and CDR2 FYNNEI. In DNA form, the CDR3 reads TGTGCCAGCAGCCAACAGGGTTTTGAGCAGTTCTTC. Translation: CASSQQGFEQFF.

This chain links TRBV30 with TRBJ2-3; maybe TRBD2 (6 bases). CDR1 GTSNPN and CDR2 SVGIG come from the germline V gene (reference sequence). The CDR3 extends over 15 amino acids. V shed 6 bases and J shed 3 bases, with 19 bases lying between them. The CDR3 reads CACRGWGAGTDTQYF. CDR3 sequence (DNA): TGTGCCTGCCGAGGTTGGGGCGCGGGGACAGATACGCAGTATTTT.

This rearrangement joins TRBV28 to TRBJ1-5; D is perhaps TRBD1 (5 bases). Trimming shortened V by 7 bases and J by 9 bases, and 19 bases separated the two germline ends. Per germline, CDR1 MDHEN and CDR2 SYDVKM. The CDR3 loop spans 14 amino acids. In DNA form, the CDR3 reads TGTGCCAGCACCTATAACAGGTTTCGCGGGCCCCAGCATTTT. Translation: CASTYNRFRGPQHF.

The genes are TRBV5-4 and TRBJ1-2, with D perhaps matching TRBD1 (5 bases). CDR1 is SGHNT, CDR2 YYREEE, per germline (reference sequence). This CDR3 has 16 residues. V was shortened by 4 bases and J by 5 bases, with 21 bases between the two germline ends. The CDR3 spells CASSVGGEGLRYGYTF. The CDR3 DNA reads TGTGCCAGCAGCGTTGGGGGGGAGGGGCTTCGGTATGGCTACACCTTC.

This clone was detected a few times. The DNA for the CDR3 is TGTGCCAGCAGCAACTACCAGGGAGGCACTGAAGCTTTCTTT. Translated: CASSNYQGGTEAFF. V is TRBV7-9 and J is TRBJ1-1, with TRBD1 as a possible D gene (5 bases). Germline assignment: CDR1 SEHNR and CDR2 FQNEAQ (reference sequence). V lost 5 bases and J lost 4, with 14 bases in between. The CDR3 runs 14 residues.

This sequence joins TRBV7-9 and TRBJ2-7, with 7 bases that match TRBD1. V lost 1 base to trimming and J lost 7 bases; unmatched junction nucleotides: 4. From germline, CDR1 is SEHNR and CDR2 FQNEAQ (reference sequence). The CDR3 runs to 13 residues. The CDR3 DNA is TGTGCCAGCAGCTTAGAGCCCAGGGGGGAGCAGTACGTC. Amino acid sequence: CASSLEPRGEQYV.

The chain carries TRBV15 and TRBJ2-3; 8 nucleotides line up with TRBD2. CDR3 length: 18 residues. V lost 1 base, J lost 4 bases, and 13 bases stayed unmatched. Germline V gives CDR1 LNHNV, CDR2 YYDKDF (reference sequence). The CDR3 nucleotides read TGTGCCACCAGCAGAGCTCTAACTAGCGGATTGAGGTCAGATACGCAGTATTTT. Translated: CATSRALTSGLRSDTQYF.

The J gene is TRBJ2-2, the V gene TRBV6-1, with D maybe TRBD2 (6 bases). The CDR3 contains 16 residues. The V end was cut by 4 bases, the J end by 4 bases, with 16 bases between. Germline CDR1 reads MNHNS; CDR2 reads SASEGT. CDR3 residues: CASSGRAGFFTGELFF. The DNA for the CDR3 is TGTGCCAGCAGTGGGAGGGCAGGGTTTTTCACCGGGGAGCTGTTTTTT.

Ten or more counts support this clone. The chain couples TRBV19 to TRBJ1-5; 7 bases match TRBD1. Germline V gene lookup returns CDR1 LNHDA and CDR2 SQIVND (reference sequence). V dropped 9 bases and J dropped 5; count of bases not matched to a gene: 7. There are 13 residues in the CDR3. Here the CDR3 reads CASQGQTDQPQHF. In DNA, the CDR3 is TGTGCCAGCCAGGGACAGACAGATCAGCCCCAGCATTTT.

The chain carries TRBV5-5 and TRBJ1-1, with 9 bases aligning to TRBD1. In germline, CDR1 is SGHKS, CDR2 YYEKEE (reference sequence). J gave up 4 bases and V 2 bases, and 9 bases lay outside the gene matches. This CDR3 comprises 16 residues. The CDR3, as DNA: TGTGCCAGCAGCTTCAACCTTAGGACAGGGGTCACTGAAGCTTTCTTT. Translated: CASSFNLRTGVTEAFF.

This clone has a single count. V is TRBV19 and J is TRBJ1-2; maybe TRBD1 (6 bases). Deletions cut 5 bases from V and 0 bases from J, with 16 bases between. Looked up from germline, CDR1 is LNHDA and CDR2 is SQIVND (reference sequence). The CDR3 has 16 amino acids. This chain's CDR3 is CASSVVGTSTNYGYTF. The CDR3 bases are TGTGCCAGTAGTGTCGTGGGGACAAGCACTAACTATGGCTACACCTTC.

The V and J genes are TRBV7-9 and TRBJ2-7; D gene ambiguous. Germline V gene lookup returns CDR1 SEHNR and CDR2 FQNEAQ (reference sequence). V gave up 4 bases and J gave up 0 bases, with 10 bases separating them. This CDR3 is 14 amino acids long. CDR3 residues: CASSSDMISYEQYF. CDR3 coding DNA: TGTGCCAGCAGCTCCGACATGATCTCCTACGAGCAGTACTTC.

This sequence joins TRBV6-1 and TRBJ1-4, with D uncertain. From germline, CDR1 is MNHNS and CDR2 SASEGT. There are 14 residues in the CDR3. Trimming took 2 bases from V and 6 from J, leaving 10 bases between them. CDR3 DNA sequence: TGTGCCAGCAGTGAAAACACCCTGGATGAAAAACTGTTTTTT. Translating it yields CASSENTLDEKLFF.

In this sample, this clone turned up a few times. The rearrangement joins TRBV11-3 to TRBJ2-7; TRBD2 is a possible D gene (6 bases). V lost 5 bases and J lost 6, with 14 bases in between. CDR1 and CDR2 from the germline V gene are SGHNT and YENEEA. This CDR3 contains 13 residues. Here the CDR3 DNA reads TGTGCCAGCAGCCGTGCCCAGGGAGGCGAGCAGTACTTC. Amino acids: CASSRAQGGEQYF.

This sequence joins TRBV24-1 and TRBJ1-5, with TRBD1 identical over 9 bases. Germline V lookup: CDR1 KGHDR, CDR2 SFDVKD. After removal of 3 bases from V and 7 bases from J, the junction contained 6 bases not matched to a gene. The CDR3 spans 15 residues. The CDR3 sequence: CATSDGQGRGQPQHF. CDR3 DNA sequence: TGTGCCACCAGTGATGGACAGGGGAGAGGGCAGCCCCAGCATTTT.

The genes are TRBV5-6 and TRBJ1-6, with 9 nucleotides matching TRBD1. The CDR3 has 17 amino acids. Unmatched junction bases numbered 19, after V lost 4 bases and J lost 14 bases. Germline CDR1 is SGHDT and CDR2 is YYEEEE. CDR3 protein: CASSRNPRDRVFRTLHF. CDR3 sequence (DNA): TGTGCCAGCAGCAGAAACCCCCGGGACAGGGTATTCCGTACCCTCCACTTT.

This clone has just a few counts. The chain couples TRBV7-3 to TRBJ2-3; tentatively, D is TRBD2 (6 bases). V was clipped by 5 bases and J by 0 bases, with 12 bases between them. The CDR3 contains 15 residues. The germline gives CDR1 SGHTA, CDR2 FQGTGA. The CDR3 loop is CASSASGVSTDTQYF. The DNA for the CDR3 is TGTGCCAGCAGCGCATCGGGGGTTAGCACAGATACGCAGTATTTT.

CDR3 coding DNA: TGTGCCTGGAGTGTATACGGGGGAAGTTCCGAGCAGTACTTC. It specifies CAWSVYGGSSEQYF. This chain connects TRBV30 to TRBJ2-7; D may be TRBD2 (6 bases). Germline loops: CDR1 GTSNPN, CDR2 SVGIG (reference sequence). V was clipped by 0 bases and J by 6 bases, with 15 bases between them. There are 14 residues in the CDR3.

The chain combines TRBV5-1 with TRBJ1-3; D perhaps matches TRBD1 (5 bases). From germline, CDR1 is SGHRS and CDR2 YFSETQ. The V end lost 4 bases, the J end lost 0 bases, and 14 bases lay between the germline ends. The CDR3 length is 16 residues. CDR3 loop: CASSTDSPFSGNTIYF. In DNA form, the CDR3 reads TGCGCCAGCAGCACCGACAGTCCTTTCTCTGGAAACACCATATATTTT.

Here the CDR3 DNA reads TGCAGCGTGCGCCGGGACAGGGCGGACGAGCAGTACTTC. Translation: CSVRRDRADEQYF. This chain links TRBV29-1 with TRBJ2-7; 9 bases line up with TRBD1. Per germline, CDR1 SQVTM and CDR2 ANQGSEA. There are 13 residues in the CDR3. Trimming removed 6 bases from V and 5 bases from J; junction bases left unmatched: 8.

The chain uses TRBV5-1 and TRBJ1-4, with D hard to call. The CDR3 is 12 amino acids. CDR1 and CDR2 from the germline V gene are SGHRS and YFSETQ. Trimming removed 4 bases from V and 8 bases from J, with 9 bases in between. The CDR3 sequence is CASSDWQEKLFF. CDR3 nucleotide sequence: TGCGCCAGCAGCGACTGGCAGGAAAAACTGTTTTTT.

The chain is built from TRBV4-2 and TRBJ2-5, with TRBD2 identical over 8 bases. The CDR3 runs 13 residues. Trimming removed 0 bases from V and 9 bases from J; junction bases left unmatched: 3. Per the germline V gene, CDR1 is LGHNA and CDR2 is YNFKEQ. CDR3 sequence reads: CASSQEVRGAQYF. The CDR3 DNA reads TGTGCCAGCAGCCAAGAGGTGCGGGGGGCCCAGTACTTC.